The 10 T cell receptor beta chains reported below all come from one sample, sequenced in a study of response to subunit inactivated influenza vaccine. MiXCR, run by TCRdb on the RT-PCR reads, gives a single entry per CDR3 protein. This sample has 650,000 to 800,000 distinct CDR3 sequences, with approximately 15% found just once. The starting material was PBMCs from blood, obtained 14 to 15 days before vaccination. These receptors were obtained from a man aged 45 to 65 who received an inactivated influenza vaccine.

This clonotype came up many times. The chain links TRBV6-6 to TRBJ2-5, with no clear D. The germline V gene has CDR1 MNHNY and CDR2 SVGAGI (reference sequence). CDR3 length: 12 residues. The V end was cut by 0 bases, the J end by 5 bases, with 4 bases between. The CDR3 sequence is CASSYSSETQYF. The CDR3 DNA sequence: TGTGCCAGCAGTTACTCGAGTGAGACCCAGTACTTC.

The J gene is TRBJ1-5, the V gene TRBV24-1; unclear D gene. The length of the CDR3 is 13 residues. Trimming took 2 bases from V and 4 from J, leaving 5 bases between them. Germline values: CDR1 KGHDR, CDR2 SFDVKD. The CDR3: CATSDWRNQPQHF. The CDR3 nucleotides are TGTGCCACCAGTGATTGGAGAAATCAGCCCCAGCATTTT.

This sequence joins TRBV3-1 and TRBJ2-3; 10 bases are shared with TRBD2. J lost 2 bases, V lost 7 bases, and 9 bases had no gene match. In germline, CDR1 is LGHDT, CDR2 YNNKEL (reference sequence). The CDR3 is 16 residues long. The CDR3 coding sequence is TGTGCCAGCATTCGACTACTAGCGGGATCCACAGATACGCAGTATTTT. Residues: CASIRLLAGSTDTQYF.

Ten or more counts support this clonotype. V is TRBV4-1 and J is TRBJ2-2; TRBD2 matches at 10 bases. Per the germline V gene, CDR1 is MGHRA and CDR2 is YSYEKL. J lost 3 bases, V lost 4 bases, and 5 bases had no gene match. The CDR3 has 16 residues. Here the CDR3 reads CASSPTSGSYTGELFF. The DNA of the CDR3 is TGCGCCAGCAGCCCGACTAGCGGGTCATACACCGGGGAGCTGTTTTTT.

This clonotype has just a few counts. This chain connects TRBV6-7 to TRBJ2-1, with 8 bases matching TRBD1. TRBV6-7 carries the ORF label, with uncertain function. The CDR3 sequence is 19 residues long. The V segment lost 6 bases and the J segment 0 bases; nucleotides outside the gene matches: 16. The chain's CDR3 is CASSHTGGSGSSSYNEQFF. CDR3 nucleotide sequence: TGTGCCAGCAGCCACACAGGGGGGTCCGGCAGTAGCTCCTACAATGAGCAGTTCTTC.

This clonotype was observed a handful of times. V is TRBV12-3 or TRBV12-4 and J is TRBJ2-1; no clear D. Deletions cut 5 bases from V and 0 bases from J, with 5 bases between. The CDR3 extends over 13 amino acids. In DNA, the CDR3 is TGTGCCAGCAGTCCATTCTCCTACAATGAGCAGTTCTTC. Its protein is CASSPFSYNEQFF.

In this sample, this clonotype turned up a few times. V and J are TRBV19 and TRBJ2-1, with D tentatively TRBD1 (7 bases). Per germline, CDR1 LNHDA and CDR2 SQIVND (reference sequence). The CDR3 has 14 residues. V lost 6 bases to trimming and J lost 3 bases, with 12 bases between them. CDR3 amino acids: CASSRGTVYNEQFF. The CDR3 DNA reads as TGTGCCAGTAGCCGCGGGACAGTCTACAATGAGCAGTTCTTC.

This clonotype has at least ten counts. V usage is TRBV4-3 and J usage is TRBJ2-7; 9 bases agree with TRBD2. Germline CDR1 and CDR2: LGHNA and YSLEER. V was clipped by 3 bases and J by 4 bases; unmatched bases: 10. The CDR3 totals 16 residues. CDR3 sequence reads: CASSQDTGTSTYEQYF. In nucleotides, the CDR3 is TGCGCCAGCAGCCAGGATACCGGGACTAGCACATACGAGCAGTACTTC.

This chain joins TRBV7-2 and TRBJ2-1; 11 bases fit TRBD2. Unmatched junction bases numbered 3, after V lost 1 base and J lost 7 bases. Germline V CDR1 and CDR2: SGHTA, FQGNSA. This CDR3 is built from 15 residues. This chain's CDR3 is CASSLVAGGRNEQFF. The CDR3 DNA reads as TGTGCCAGCAGCTTAGTAGCGGGGGGGCGGAATGAGCAGTTCTTC.

This clonotype was seen more than once but under ten times. The rearrangement joins TRBV3-1 to TRBJ2-7, with D tentatively TRBD1 (7 bases). V dropped 3 bases and J dropped 3 bases, with 12 bases sitting between them. Per the germline V gene, CDR1 is LGHDT and CDR2 is YNNKEL (reference sequence). CDR3 length equals 14 residues. The CDR3 loop reads CASSQAGGGYEQYF. The CDR3 DNA reads TGTGCCAGCAGCCAGGCAGGGGGAGGCTACGAGCAGTACTTC.